This T cell receptor beta chain was profiled in a study of T cells after yellow fever vaccination. Study observations and caveats: Abundant bulk-derived clonotypes could contaminate FACS-sorted repertoires.

In its sample, this clonotype was seen many times. Its antigen is not identified. TCRdb reprocessed the 5' RACE reads with MiXCR, giving one entry per CDR3 protein. The profile shows some 320,000 distinct CDR3 sequences, about 4.5% of them singletons. The V and J ends lost 4 bases and 1 base, in that order; junction bases with no gene match: 7. CDR1 and CDR2 from the germline V gene are MDHEN and SYDVKM. The CDR3 loop spans 16 amino acids. Specimen: PBMCs, collected 15 days after the yellow fever booster vaccination. The chain uses TRBV28 and TRBJ2-4; 7 nucleotides line up with TRBD1. This clonotype was obtained from a man between 18 and 35 years old who received the YFV17D yellow fever vaccine. CDR3 sequence: CASSYLYRGAKNIQYF. The CDR3 bases are TGTGCCAGCAGTTATTTATACAGGGGTGCCAAAAACATTCAGTACTTC.